The clone carrying this TCR beta chain has only a few counts. Its antigen remains unidentified. A CD45RO/CCR7/CD25/CD127/CD95/CD27 panel sorted naive, central memory, regulatory and stem cell-like memory CD4+ cells. These data belong to a study of beta chain features in type 1 diabetes. Looking at the study overall: On cell yields, gender and age, patients and healthy donors were similar. Examined across all samples were about 99,000,000 sorted cells. Findings and limits, study-wide: Shortening that was moderate but significant affected the TCRB CDR3s of Type 1 diabetes patients in all four CD4+ subsets.

The germline V gene encodes CDR1 LNHDA and CDR2 SQIVND (reference sequence). This CDR3 has 14 amino acids. After removal of 7 bases from V and 4 bases from J, the junction contained 6 bases not matched to a gene. The isolated RNA, all of it, was reverse transcribed, so expressed TCRB transcripts were what got sequenced. Data came from immunoSEQ multiplex PCR; TCRdb stores just in-frame clones and leaves some out. This sample has about 250,000 clones, with roughly 13% found just once. V usage is TRBV19 and J usage is TRBJ1-2, with TRBD1 matching over 10 bases. The clonotype comes from a woman between 40 and 55 years old in good health. The specimen sequenced was naive CD4+ T cells from blood. As DNA, the CDR3 is TGTGCCAGTACCAGGACAGGGGGTCTCTATGGCTACACCTTC. Encoded protein: CASTRTGGLYGYTF.